These T cell receptor beta chains were read from a single sample in a study of regulatory T cells in long-lasting Graves disease. TCRdb itself ran the multiplex PCR reads through MiXCR, one entry per CDR3 protein. Here the sample spans more than 650,000 distinct CDR3 sequences, around 30% being singletons. This specimen was peripheral blood mononuclear cells (PBMCs), taken when the disease was refractory, from a patient treated with antithyroid drugs. Receptor source: a female donor with Graves disease. The CDR3 runs from the conserved cysteine through the conserved F or W.

V: TRBV9; J: TRBJ2-2; CDR3: CASSPSAGELFF
V: TRBV11-2; J: TRBJ2-5; CDR3: CASSFGSTETQYF
V: TRBV20-1; J: TRBJ1-2; CDR3: CSAVPRSYGYTF
V: TRBV6-1; J: TRBJ1-2; CDR3: CASRLDRVVNGYTF
V: TRBV29-1; J: TRBJ1-1; CDR3: CSVTKGGYTEAFF
V: TRBV9; J: TRBJ1-3; CDR3: CASSEGGTSGNTIYF
V: TRBV28; J: TRBJ1-1; CDR3: CASSSDRVRTEAFF
V: TRBV6-1; J: TRBJ1-6; CDR3: CASSEAWGSYNSPLHF
V: TRBV28; J: TRBJ1-6; CDR3: CASSLDRGDSPLHF
V: TRBV6-1; J: TRBJ2-3; CDR3: CATLLPGADTQYF
V: TRBV28; J: TRBJ2-5; CDR3: CASSLSGGEKTQYF
V: TRBV6-2/TRBV6-3; J: TRBJ2-7; CDR3: CASSYCTGGCRSYEQYF
V: TRBV6-1; J: TRBJ1-4; CDR3: CASSAIQTNEKLFF
V: TRBV6-1; J: TRBJ2-5; CDR3: CASTRFGGAQETQYF
V: TRBV6-1; J: TRBJ2-6; CDR3: CASPEGARGSGANVLTF
V: TRBV20-1; J: TRBJ2-7; CDR3: CSAPTPTSGSYEQYF
V: TRBV28; J: TRBJ1-2; CDR3: CASSPRVSYGYTF
V: TRBV6-1; J: TRBJ2-5; CDR3: CASSKGSGRSEETQYF
V: TRBV20-1; J: TRBJ2-2; CDR3: CSARDRTSGNTGELFF
V: TRBV29-1; J: TRBJ1-1; CDR3: CSVRTGHTEAFF
V: TRBV19; J: TRBJ1-5; CDR3: CASSIEQDSNQPQHF
V: TRBV11-2; J: TRBJ1-4; CDR3: CASSATGGGYEKLFF
V: TRBV20-1; J: TRBJ2-7; CDR3: CSAIHLAGGPSYEQYF
V: TRBV12-3/TRBV12-4; J: TRBJ1-1; CDR3: CASSLGGVNTEAFF
V: TRBV19; J: TRBJ1-2; CDR3: CASSIDLYGQLPNYGYTF
V: TRBV28; J: TRBJ1-1; CDR3: CASRPDGFGTEAFF
V: TRBV12-3/TRBV12-4; J: TRBJ1-6; CDR3: CASAPPGGSPLHF
V: TRBV7-3; J: TRBJ1-1; CDR3: CASSSRAPEAFF
V: TRBV29-1; J: TRBJ1-2; CDR3: CSVEDGQYGYTF
V: TRBV10-3; J: TRBJ1-1; CDR3: CAITGGLNTEAFF
V: TRBV7-2; J: TRBJ1-3; CDR3: CASSLTNGNTIYF